This TCR beta chain is from a study of blood T cell repertoires in COVID-19. Looking at the study overall: Sources were T cells, B-cell-depleted T cells, or PBMCs; the material itself was cDNA or gDNA.

V gave up 8 bases and J gave up 3 bases, with 13 bases separating them. In germline, CDR1 is ENHRY, CDR2 SYGVKD. The CDR3 consists of 13 residues. Per the study methods: Reference gene primer amplification gave estimated nucleated cell counts. This table comes from immunoSEQ multiplex PCR, and its TCRdb copy is limited to in-frame clones, with some not included. That table is the source of V, J and clone size, and D and trimming were worked out from the DNA. Among about 220,000 clones, 84% were seen once, and the ten largest hold 6.8%. In terms of age and location, participants ranged from roughly 18 to 95 years and lived in about two dozen US areas.

Material: PBMCs or T cells enriched from blood (not recorded which). This clonotype was sampled from a woman aged 40 to 50 who had recovered from COVID-19. The chain links TRBV10-3 to TRBJ2-5; D perhaps matches TRBD1 (7 bases). In nucleotides, the CDR3 is TGTGCCATCGGGGGGACAGAAGAAGAGACCCAGTACTTC. This gives the protein CAIGGTEEETQYF.